The 26 T cell receptor beta chains below come from one sample, sequenced in a study of clonality assessment in lymphoblastic leukemia. TCRdb re-analysed the PCR reads in MiXCR, keeping a single row per CDR3 protein. Found here are 400 or so distinct CDR3 sequences, 34% of them singletons; the top ten hold approximately 19%. These receptors originate from a human donor with acute lymphoblastic leukemia.

The chain uses TRBV2 and TRBJ2-6, with D unclear. The germline V gene encodes CDR1 SNHLY and CDR2 FYNNEI. Between the trimmed V and J ends, which lost 6 bases and 0 bases, there was a span of 6 bases. The CDR3 is 14 amino acids. CDR3 bases: TGTGCCAGCAGGCAGAGCTCTGGGGCCAACGTCCTGACTTTC. It yields the protein CASRQSSGANVLTF.

This rearrangement joins TRBV5-1 to TRBJ1-2; tentatively, D is TRBD1 (6 bases). The CDR3 loop spans 13 amino acids. Germline-derived CDR1 and CDR2 are SGHRS and YFSETQ. The V and J ends lost 4 bases and 6 bases respectively, with 13 bases between them. DNA of the CDR3: TGCGCCAGCAGCCAACAGGGCGGCCATGGCTACACCTTC. It codes for CASSQQGGHGYTF.

V and J are TRBV28 and TRBJ2-1; 9 bases fit TRBD1. Germline CDR1 MDHEN, CDR2 SYDVKM. The CDR3 runs to 16 residues. V trimming: 6 bases; J trimming: 6 bases; junction bases outside the gene matches: 12. The CDR3 is CASSLPGTGKFNEQFF. Written as DNA, the CDR3 is TGTGCCAGCAGCCTCCCCGGGACAGGGAAATTCAATGAGCAGTTCTTC. The full variable domain, in which reference TRBV28 and TRBJ2-1 provide the parts outside the CDR3, is DVKVTQSSRYLVKRTGEKVFLECVQDMDHENMFWYRQDPGLGLRLIYFSYDVKMKEKGDIPEGYSVSREKKERFSLILESASTNQTSMYLCASSLPGTGKFNEQFFGPGTRLTVL.

This clonotype was detected a few times. This chain connects TRBV3-1 to TRBJ2-1; tentatively, D is TRBD1 (6 bases). Germline V lookup: CDR1 LGHDT, CDR2 YNNKEL (reference sequence). The CDR3 runs to 14 residues. Trimming removed 0 bases at V and 4 bases at J, with 7 bases between. The CDR3 spells CASSQEDRYNEQFF. Here the CDR3 DNA reads TGTGCCAGCAGCCAAGAGGACAGATACAATGAGCAGTTCTTC.

The chain links TRBV5-5 to TRBJ1-1; D gene uncertain. The V and J ends lost 1 base and 0 bases respectively, with 10 bases between them. Germline CDR1 is SGHKS and CDR2 is YYEKEE (reference sequence). CDR3 length equals 15 residues. The CDR3 DNA reads TGTGCCAGCAGCTTGCGGCTACGGGTGAACACTGAAGCTTTCTTT. This gives the protein CASSLRLRVNTEAFF.

This clonotype ranks as large. V and J are TRBV7-3 and TRBJ2-3; 7 nucleotides line up with TRBD2. The germline V gene encodes CDR1 SGHTA and CDR2 FQGTGA. CDR3 length: 14 residues. The junction had 2 bases not matched to a gene; V was cut back by 2 bases and J by 3 bases. The DNA for the CDR3 is TGTGCCAGCAGCTTATTGGGGGGGACAGATACGCAGTATTTT. Amino acid sequence: CASSLLGGTDTQYF.

This chain connects TRBV6-2 or TRBV6-3 to TRBJ1-2, with TRBD1 matching over 8 bases. Per the germline V gene, CDR1 is MNHEY and CDR2 is SVGEGT. V shed 2 bases and J 4 bases; nucleotides not matched to a gene: 9. The CDR3 loop spans 16 amino acids. CDR3 sequence: CASSYPAVTGAYGYTF. The DNA of the CDR3 is TGTGCCAGCAGTTACCCGGCAGTGACAGGGGCCTATGGCTACACCTTC.

V is TRBV5-1 and J is TRBJ1-1, with D unclear. V shed 4 bases and J shed 3 bases, with 10 bases lying between them. The CDR3 is 13 residues long. In germline, CDR1 is SGHRS, CDR2 YFSETQ. CDR3 sequence reads: CASSPELDTEAFF. For the CDR3, the DNA is TGCGCCAGCAGCCCAGAGTTGGACACTGAAGCTTTCTTT. The complete variable domain, with remaining parts taken from reference TRBV5-1 and TRBJ1-1, reads KAGVTQTPRYLIKTRGQQVTLSCSPISGHRSVSWYQQTPGQGLQFLFEYFSETQRNKGNFPGRFSGRQFSNSRSEMNVSTLELGDSALYLCASSPELDTEAFFGQGTRLTVV.

The chain couples TRBV28 to TRBJ2-1; D is ambiguous. This CDR3 is 13 amino acids long. V was pared by 7 bases and J by 2 bases, with 9 bases between. Germline assignment: CDR1 MDHEN and CDR2 SYDVKM. This CDR3 reads CASTAITYNEQFF. For the CDR3, the DNA is TGTGCCAGCACAGCGATCACCTACAATGAGCAGTTCTTC.

The chain links TRBV11-3 to TRBJ2-2; D perhaps matches TRBD1 (6 bases). V was shortened by 2 bases and J by 2 bases, with 12 bases between the two germline ends. Germline V gene data show CDR1 as SGHNT and CDR2 as YENEEA. This CDR3 has 16 residues. CDR3 in amino acids: CASSLSWTANTGELFF. The CDR3 DNA sequence: TGTGCCAGCAGCTTAAGTTGGACAGCAAACACCGGGGAGCTGTTTTTT.

As concerns this clonotype: The limits of the CDR3 on the DNA are not certain, so only TCRdb's listed CDR3 is given. The rearrangement links TRBV2 to TRBJ2-7; the table names TRBD1, a call not compared with the DNA. The CDR3 comprises 21 residues, both ends counted. Germline V gene sequence: CDR1 SNHLY, CDR2 FYNNEI. The CDR3 protein is CASSDPDFNDPVLRAGHQGYF.

This clonotype was seen a handful of times. The J gene is TRBJ2-5, the V gene TRBV10-1, with 7 bases identical to TRBD1. The CDR3 is 12 residues long. Germline CDR1 reads WNHNN; CDR2 reads SYGVQD (reference sequence). The V segment lost 6 bases and the J segment 6 bases; nucleotides outside the gene matches: 4. This CDR3 reads CASSLDRQTQYF. The CDR3, as DNA: TGCGCCAGCAGCTTGGACAGGCAGACCCAGTACTTC.

This clonotype was seen once. V and J are TRBV11-3 and TRBJ1-1, with D perhaps matching TRBD1 (6 bases). This CDR3 spans 13 amino acids. Germline V gene lookup returns CDR1 SGHNT and CDR2 YENEEA. V dropped 5 bases and J dropped 2 bases, with 9 bases sitting between them. The CDR3: CASSPGHNTEAFF. The CDR3 coding sequence is TGTGCCAGCAGCCCGGGACACAACACTGAAGCTTTCTTT.

The rearrangement joins TRBV21-1 to TRBJ1-2; TRBD1 reflects the table's D call only, with no check against the DNA. TRBV21-1 is annotated as a pseudogene. This CDR3 has 15 amino acids. The CDR3 spells CASSLSLGAEYGYTF. CDR3 DNA sequence: TGTGCCAGCAGTCTCTCTCTCGGGGCTGAATATGGCTACACCTTC.

The J gene is TRBJ1-1, the V gene TRBV28; no definite D call. CDR1 and CDR2 (germline): MDHEN, SYDVKM. Trimming took off 3 bases at V and 5 bases at J, with 22 bases between the two ends. CDR3 length equals 17 residues. CDR3 sequence (DNA): TGTGCCAGCAGTTTTTTGTCCCTATCAACGGGTAGGACTGAAGCTTTCTTT. Translating it yields CASSFLSLSTGRTEAFF.

This clonotype has a handful of counts. The chain couples TRBV28 to TRBJ2-1; 9 bases align to TRBD2. Germline CDR1 is MDHEN and CDR2 is SYDVKM. Trimming removed 2 bases from V and 6 bases from J; junction bases left unmatched: 2. The CDR3 consists of 14 residues. As DNA, the CDR3 is TGTGCCAGCAGTTTACTAGCGGGGAGCAATGAGCAGTTCTTC. Amino acids: CASSLLAGSNEQFF.

This rearrangement joins TRBV5-1 to TRBJ2-1; 9 bases are a match to TRBD1. This CDR3 is 12 amino acids long. The germline V gene encodes CDR1 SGHRS and CDR2 YFSETQ. After removal of 5 bases from V and 8 bases from J, the junction contained 2 bases not matched to a gene. The CDR3 here is CASRGQGYEQFF. DNA of the CDR3: TGCGCCAGCAGGGGACAGGGCTATGAGCAGTTCTTC.

The chain combines TRBV6-2 or TRBV6-3 with TRBJ2-1; D remains unclear. The CDR3 is 13 amino acids. V lost 3 bases to trimming and J lost 2 bases, with 5 bases between them. In germline, CDR1 is MNHEY, CDR2 SVGEGT. CDR3 DNA sequence: TGTGCCAGCAGTTATCAACCCTACAATGAGCAGTTCTTC. Translating gives CASSYQPYNEQFF.

The table lists this clonotype with a few counts. The chain combines TRBV7-2 with TRBJ1-2; TRBD1 is a possible D gene (5 bases). Trimming cost V 1 base and J 4 bases, with 16 bases left between them. The length of the CDR3 is 16 residues. Germline CDR1 is SGHTA and CDR2 is FQGNSA. The CDR3 loop reads CASSLVGGQGGYGYTF. CDR3 DNA: TGTGCCAGCAGCTTAGTCGGAGGGCAGGGCGGCTATGGCTACACCTTC.

By share, this clonotype ranks as large. The rearrangement uses TRBV7-3 and TRBJ2-2; maybe TRBD1 (7 bases). This CDR3 contains 15 residues. V lost 5 bases to trimming and J lost 7 bases, with 17 bases between them. Germline assignment: CDR1 SGHTA and CDR2 FQGTGA. The CDR3 reads CASSPDRAGFGELFF. Written as DNA, the CDR3 is TGTGCCAGCAGCCCCGACAGGGCGGGATTCGGGGAGCTGTTTTTT.

The chain uses TRBV7-6 and TRBJ2-6; D tentatively fits TRBD1 or TRBD2 (5 bases each). V was shortened by 5 bases and J by 3 bases, with 14 bases between the two germline ends. Germline loops: CDR1 SGHVS, CDR2 FNYEAQ. This CDR3 spans 16 amino acids. In DNA, the CDR3 is TGTGCCAGCAGCGCGTCTGGGGGTGTTGGGGCCAACGTCCTGACTTTC. Protein: CASSASGGVGANVLTF.

This clonotype was observed a few times. The V gene is TRBV3-1, the J gene TRBJ2-1; TRBD2 aligns across 8 bases. The CDR3 sequence is 15 residues long. Germline lookup yields CDR1 LGHDT and CDR2 YNNKEL (reference sequence). V lost 8 bases, J lost 5 bases, and 11 bases stayed unmatched. DNA of the CDR3: TGTGCCAGCGGGCCCTCGGCGGGGGGACACAATGAGCAGTTCTTC. Translated, it gives CASGPSAGGHNEQFF.

This chain joins TRBV4-3 and TRBJ2-6; 8 nucleotides match TRBD1. This CDR3 region has 21 residues. V shed 4 bases and J 1 base; nucleotides not matched to a gene: 18. Germline assignment: CDR1 LGHNA and CDR2 YSLEER. CDR3 sequence (DNA): TGCGCCAGCAGCCCATATACTCCGGGACAGGCCAGAGGGTCTGGGGCCAACGTCCTGACTTTC. Residues: CASSPYTPGQARGSGANVLTF.

V usage is TRBV7-9 and J usage is TRBJ1-5; 8 positions agree with TRBD1. V trimming: 1 base; J trimming: 0 bases; junction bases outside the gene matches: 2. Germline CDR1 reads SEHNR; CDR2 reads FQNEAQ (reference sequence). This CDR3 is built from 16 residues. In DNA form, the CDR3 reads TGTGCCAGCAGCTTAGGGACAGGGCATAGCAATCAGCCCCAGCATTTT. It specifies CASSLGTGHSNQPQHF. Full variable domain (missing parts from reference TRBV7-9 and TRBJ1-5): DTGVSQNPRHKITKRGQNVTFRCDPISEHNRLYWYRQTLGQGPEFLTYFQNEAQLEKSRLLSDRFSAERPKGSFSTLEIQRTEQGDSAMYLCASSLGTGHSNQPQHFGDGTRLSIL.

This clonotype is categorized as large. V usage is TRBV4-2 and J usage is TRBJ2-3, with D maybe TRBD2 (6 bases). V was pared by 0 bases and J by 4 bases, with 8 bases between. Germline V gene data show CDR1 as LGHNA and CDR2 as YNFKEQ. The CDR3 loop spans 14 amino acids. As DNA, the CDR3 is TGTGCCAGCAGCCAAGATGGGGGGTCAGATACGCAGTATTTT. It translates to CASSQDGGSDTQYF.

J is TRBJ2-1 and V is TRBV2; 11 bases fit TRBD2. J lost 5 bases, V lost 1 base, and 1 base had no gene match. Germline loops: CDR1 SNHLY, CDR2 FYNNEI. The CDR3 is 15 residues long. CDR3 in DNA: TGTGCCAGCAGTGAAGAGGGACTAGCGGACAATGAGCAGTTCTTC. Translating it yields CASSEEGLADNEQFF.